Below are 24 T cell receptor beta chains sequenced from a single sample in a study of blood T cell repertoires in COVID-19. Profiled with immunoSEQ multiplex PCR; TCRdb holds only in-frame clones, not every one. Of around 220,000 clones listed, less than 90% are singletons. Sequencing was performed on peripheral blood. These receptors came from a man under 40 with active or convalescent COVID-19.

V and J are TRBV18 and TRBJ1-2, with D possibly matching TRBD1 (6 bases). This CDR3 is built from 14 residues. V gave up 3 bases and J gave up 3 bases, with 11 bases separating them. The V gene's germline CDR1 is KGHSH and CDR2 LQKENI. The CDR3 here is CASSPRGGDYGYTF. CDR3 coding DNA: TGTGCCAGCTCACCCCGGGGGGGCGACTATGGCTACACCTTC.

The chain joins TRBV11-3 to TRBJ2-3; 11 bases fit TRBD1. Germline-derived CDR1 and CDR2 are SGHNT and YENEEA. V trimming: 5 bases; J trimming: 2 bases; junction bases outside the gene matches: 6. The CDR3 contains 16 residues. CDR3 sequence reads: CASSARDRGTTDTQYF. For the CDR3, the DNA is TGTGCCAGCAGCGCCCGGGACAGGGGGACCACAGATACGCAGTATTTT.

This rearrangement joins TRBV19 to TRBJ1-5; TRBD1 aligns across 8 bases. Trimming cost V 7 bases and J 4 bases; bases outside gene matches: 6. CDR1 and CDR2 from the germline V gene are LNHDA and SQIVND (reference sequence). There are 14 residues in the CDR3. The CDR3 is CASTLTGANQPQHF. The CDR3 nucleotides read TGTGCCAGTACCCTGACAGGGGCGAATCAGCCCCAGCATTTT.

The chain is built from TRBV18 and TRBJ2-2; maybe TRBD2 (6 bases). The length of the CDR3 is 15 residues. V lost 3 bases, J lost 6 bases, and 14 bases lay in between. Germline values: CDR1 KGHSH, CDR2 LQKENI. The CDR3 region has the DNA TGTGCCAGCTCACCGACTGCCGGGAGCCCCGGGGAGCTGTTTTTT. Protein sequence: CASSPTAGSPGELFF.

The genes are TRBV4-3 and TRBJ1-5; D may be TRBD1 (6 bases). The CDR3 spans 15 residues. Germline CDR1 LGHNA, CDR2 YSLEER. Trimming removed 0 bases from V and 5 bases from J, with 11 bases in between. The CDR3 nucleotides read TGCGCCAGCAGCCAAGAGGGCAGGGGCGATCAGCCCCAGCATTTT. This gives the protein CASSQEGRGDQPQHF.

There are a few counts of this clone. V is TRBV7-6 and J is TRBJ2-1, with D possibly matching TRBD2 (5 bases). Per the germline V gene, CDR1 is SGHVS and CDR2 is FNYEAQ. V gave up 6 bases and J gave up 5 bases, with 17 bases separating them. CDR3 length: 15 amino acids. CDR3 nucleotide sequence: TGTGCCAGCAGTTTCTTCCCGGGGAGCCACAATGAGCAGTTCTTC. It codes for CASSFFPGSHNEQFF. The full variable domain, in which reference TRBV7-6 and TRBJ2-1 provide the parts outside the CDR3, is GAGVSQSPRYKVTKRGQDVALRCDPISGHVSLYWYRQALGQGPEFLTYFNYEAQQDKSGLPNDRFSAERPEGSISTLTIQRTEQRDSAMYRCASSFFPGSHNEQFFGPGTRLTVL.

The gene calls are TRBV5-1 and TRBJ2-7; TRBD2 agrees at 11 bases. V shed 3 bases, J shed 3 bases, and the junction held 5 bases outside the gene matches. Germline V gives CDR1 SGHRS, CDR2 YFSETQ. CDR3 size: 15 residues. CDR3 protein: CASSSLAGGYYEQYF. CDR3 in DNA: TGCGCCAGCAGCTCCCTAGCGGGAGGCTACTACGAGCAGTACTTC.

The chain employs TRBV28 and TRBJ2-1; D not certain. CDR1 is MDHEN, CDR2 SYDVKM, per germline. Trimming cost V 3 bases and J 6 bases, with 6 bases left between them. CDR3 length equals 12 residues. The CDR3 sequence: CASSFRFNEQFF. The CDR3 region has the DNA TGTGCCAGCAGTTTTCGGTTCAATGAGCAGTTCTTC.

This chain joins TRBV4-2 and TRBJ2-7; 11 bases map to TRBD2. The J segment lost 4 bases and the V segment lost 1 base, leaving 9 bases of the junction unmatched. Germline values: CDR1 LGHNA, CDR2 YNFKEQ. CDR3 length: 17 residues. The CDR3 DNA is TGTGCCAGCAGCCAAGTTCTCCTAGCGGGAGGTCGATACGAGCAGTACTTC. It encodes CASSQVLLAGGRYEQYF.

The CDR3: CASSSGLAGGSSTDTQYF. The CDR3 DNA follows: TGTGCCAGCAGCTCGGGACTAGCGGGGGGATCTAGCACAGATACGCAGTATTTT. The chain joins TRBV11-2 to TRBJ2-3; 15 positions match TRBD2. V lost 4 bases and J lost 0; bases outside the gene matches: 5. The CDR3 has 18 amino acids. From germline, CDR1 is SGHAT and CDR2 FQNNGV.

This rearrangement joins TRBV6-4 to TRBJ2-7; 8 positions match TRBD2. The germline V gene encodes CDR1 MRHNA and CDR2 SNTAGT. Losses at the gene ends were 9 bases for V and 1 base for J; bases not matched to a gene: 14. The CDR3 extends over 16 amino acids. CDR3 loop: CARGMSGLAKSYEQYF. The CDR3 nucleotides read TGTGCCAGAGGTATGAGCGGACTAGCTAAATCCTACGAGCAGTACTTC.

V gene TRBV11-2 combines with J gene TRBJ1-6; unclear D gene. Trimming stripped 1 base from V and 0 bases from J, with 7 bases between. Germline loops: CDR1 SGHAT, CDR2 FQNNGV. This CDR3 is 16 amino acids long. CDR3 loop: CASSLVWSSYNSPLHF. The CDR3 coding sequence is TGTGCCAGCAGCTTAGTCTGGAGCTCCTATAATTCACCCCTCCACTTT.

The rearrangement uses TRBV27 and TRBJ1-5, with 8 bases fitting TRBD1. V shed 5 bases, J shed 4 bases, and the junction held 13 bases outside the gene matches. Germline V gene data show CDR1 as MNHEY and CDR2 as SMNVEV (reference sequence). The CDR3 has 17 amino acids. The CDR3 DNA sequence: TGTGCCAGCAGTCACCTCACAGGACAGGGATTGAATCAGCCCCAGCATTTT. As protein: CASSHLTGQGLNQPQHF.

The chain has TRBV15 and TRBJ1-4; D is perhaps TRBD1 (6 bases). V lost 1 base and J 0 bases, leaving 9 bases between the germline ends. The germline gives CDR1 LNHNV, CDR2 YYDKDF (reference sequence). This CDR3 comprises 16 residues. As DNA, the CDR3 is TGTGCCACCAGCAGAGGACAGGTTGCAACTAATGAAAAACTGTTTTTT. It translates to CATSRGQVATNEKLFF. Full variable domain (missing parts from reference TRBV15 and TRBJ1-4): DAMVIQNPRYQVTQFGKPVTLSCSQTLNHNVMYWYQQKSSQAPKLLFHYYDKDFNNEADTPDNFQSRRPNTSFCFLDIRSPGLGDTAMYLCATSRGQVATNEKLFFGSGTQLSVL.

The DNA for the CDR3 is TGTGCCAGCGCCGGGACTAGCGGTTACAATGAGCAGTTCTTC. Translated: CASAGTSGYNEQFF. This chain joins TRBV5-8 and TRBJ2-1; 11 bases map to TRBD2. Germline CDR1 and CDR2: SGHTS and YDEGEE. This CDR3 is 14 amino acids long. J was trimmed by 4 bases and V by 7 bases; bases with no gene match: 4.

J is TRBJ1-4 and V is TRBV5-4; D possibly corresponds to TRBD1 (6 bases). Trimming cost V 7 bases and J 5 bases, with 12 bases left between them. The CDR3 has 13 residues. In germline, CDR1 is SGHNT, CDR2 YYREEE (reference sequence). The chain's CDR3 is CASRTGSNEKLFF. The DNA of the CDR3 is TGTGCCAGCCGAACAGGGTCGAATGAAAAACTGTTTTTT.

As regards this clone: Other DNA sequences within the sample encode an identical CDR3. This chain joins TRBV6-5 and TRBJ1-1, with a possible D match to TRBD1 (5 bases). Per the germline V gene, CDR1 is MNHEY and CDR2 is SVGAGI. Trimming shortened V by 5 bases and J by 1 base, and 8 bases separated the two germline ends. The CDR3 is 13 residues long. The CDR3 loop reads CASSRGGNTEAFF. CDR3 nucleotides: TGTGCCAGCAGTCGGGGGGGGAACACTGAAGCTTTCTTT.

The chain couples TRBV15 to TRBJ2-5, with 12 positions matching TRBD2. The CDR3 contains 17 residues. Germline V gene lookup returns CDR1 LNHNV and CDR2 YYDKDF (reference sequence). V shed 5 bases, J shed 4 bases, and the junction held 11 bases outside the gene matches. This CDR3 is CATSSTLAGGYGETQYF. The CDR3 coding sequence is TGTGCCACCAGCTCCACCCTAGCGGGAGGGTATGGAGAGACCCAGTACTTC.

In DNA form, the CDR3 reads TGTGCCAGCAGCACCAAGAGCGGATACAACACCGGGGAGCTGTTTTTT. As protein: CASSTKSGYNTGELFF. The rearrangement joins TRBV7-2 to TRBJ2-2; possible D gene TRBD2, 5 bases. The CDR3 runs 16 residues. Per the germline V gene, CDR1 is SGHTA and CDR2 is FQGNSA. Between the trimmed V and J ends, which lost 5 bases and 2 bases, there was a span of 15 bases.

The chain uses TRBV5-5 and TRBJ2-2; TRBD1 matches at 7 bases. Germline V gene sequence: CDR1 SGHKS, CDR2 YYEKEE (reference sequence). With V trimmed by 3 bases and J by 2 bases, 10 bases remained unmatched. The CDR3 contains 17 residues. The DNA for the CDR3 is TGTGCCAGCAGCTCGGGACAGACAACTAGAAACACCGGGGAGCTGTTTTTT. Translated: CASSSGQTTRNTGELFF.

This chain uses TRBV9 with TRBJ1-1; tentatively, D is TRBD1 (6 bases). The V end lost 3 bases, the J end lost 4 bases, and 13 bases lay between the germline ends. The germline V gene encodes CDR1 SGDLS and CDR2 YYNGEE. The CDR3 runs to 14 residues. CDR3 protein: CASSATGYFTEAFF. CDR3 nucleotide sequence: TGTGCCAGCAGCGCTACAGGGTACTTCACTGAAGCTTTCTTT.

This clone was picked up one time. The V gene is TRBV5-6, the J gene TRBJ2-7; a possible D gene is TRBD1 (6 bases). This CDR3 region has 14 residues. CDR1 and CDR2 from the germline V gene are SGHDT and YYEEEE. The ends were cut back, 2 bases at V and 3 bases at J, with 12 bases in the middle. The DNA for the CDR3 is TGTGCCAGCAGCTTCCCCCCCAGGGGCTACGAGCAGTACTTC. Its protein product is CASSFPPRGYEQYF.

CDR3 sequence (DNA): TGCGCCAGCAGCCCTGAGGGGGGGCCCACCGGGGAGCTGTTTTTT. Translating gives CASSPEGGPTGELFF. The V call is TRBV5-1, the J call TRBJ2-2; D might be TRBD2 (7 bases). Germline V gene data show CDR1 as SGHRS and CDR2 as YFSETQ. Trimming left V 4 bases short and J 4 bases short, with 14 bases between. This CDR3 comprises 15 residues.

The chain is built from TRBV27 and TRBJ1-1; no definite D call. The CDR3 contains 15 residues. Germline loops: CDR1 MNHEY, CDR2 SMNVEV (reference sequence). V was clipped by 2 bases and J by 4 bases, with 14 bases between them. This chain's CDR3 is CASSLNGFAGTEAFF. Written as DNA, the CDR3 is TGTGCCAGCAGTTTAAACGGGTTCGCGGGCACTGAAGCTTTCTTT.